This passage covers 32 T cell receptor beta chains from one sample sequenced in a study of T cells after yellow fever vaccination. TCRdb re-called the 5' RACE reads with MiXCR, one entry per CDR3 protein. The table shows a few hundred thousand distinct CDR3 sequences, with approximately 4% occurring only once. The material was PBMCs, obtained 5 days after the yellow fever booster vaccination. The receptors were sampled from a man between 18 and 29 years old who received the YFV17D yellow fever vaccine.

V gene TRBV23-1 combines with J gene TRBJ2-3, with D unresolved. TRBV23-1 falls under the ORF class, with uncertain function. V was trimmed by 0 bases and J by 3 bases, leaving 13 bases between them. The CDR3 runs 16 residues. Here the CDR3 DNA reads TGCGCCAGCAGTCAATCGGGGTCCTTTATAACAGATACGCAGTATTTT. Translating it yields CASSQSGSFITDTQYF.

The rearrangement uses TRBV6-5 and TRBJ1-2; D unclear. Germline V gives CDR1 MNHEY, CDR2 SVGAGI. There are 15 residues in the CDR3. V gave up 4 bases and J gave up 0 bases, with 12 bases separating them. The CDR3 sequence: CASSSSGWANYGYTF. The CDR3 DNA reads as TGTGCCAGCAGTTCCTCGGGTTGGGCTAACTATGGCTACACCTTC.

V is TRBV12-3 or TRBV12-4 and J is TRBJ2-5; maybe TRBD1 (6 bases). The V end lost 7 bases, the J end lost 0 bases, and 12 bases lay between the germline ends. The CDR3 is 14 amino acids. CDR3 in DNA: TGTGCCAGCAAGCGACAGGTGAACCAAGAGACCCAGTACTTC. This gives the protein CASKRQVNQETQYF.

This clonotype showed up just a few times. The chain couples TRBV12-3 or TRBV12-4 to TRBJ2-1; D unresolved. The CDR3 extends over 14 amino acids. The V end was cut by 4 bases, the J end by 6 bases, with 13 bases between. CDR3 nucleotide sequence: TGTGCCAGCAGTTACTATCCCGCCCTCAATGAGCAGTTCTTC. Translation gives CASSYYPALNEQFF.

This clonotype was seen many times. As DNA, the CDR3 is TGTGCCAGCAGGACACAGGGAGGTAGAGAGACCGGGGAGCTGTTTTTT. Its translation: CASRTQGGRETGELFF. The V and J genes are TRBV7-2 and TRBJ2-2; D might be TRBD1 or TRBD2, each matching 6 bases. The CDR3 has 16 residues. Germline V lookup: CDR1 SGHTA, CDR2 FQGNSA. The ends were cut back, 6 bases at V and 5 bases at J, with 19 bases in the middle.

Only a few counts were recorded for this clonotype. The chain is built from TRBV20-1 and TRBJ2-5; the match to TRBD2 covers 9 bases. In germline, CDR1 is DFQATT, CDR2 SNEGSKA (reference sequence). The ends lost 7 bases at V and 4 bases at J; junction bases unmatched: 10. This CDR3 has 14 amino acids. The CDR3 spells CSVLSGGNGETQYF. In DNA form, the CDR3 reads TGCAGTGTCCTTAGCGGGGGTAACGGAGAGACCCAGTACTTC.

In its sample, this clonotype was seen a few times. V usage is TRBV20-1 and J usage is TRBJ1-1, with D unresolved. The CDR3 is 13 amino acids. The germline V gene encodes CDR1 DFQATT and CDR2 SNEGSKA (reference sequence). V lost 3 bases and J 1 base, leaving 9 bases between the germline ends. CDR3: CSASIPENTEAFF. In DNA form, the CDR3 reads TGCAGTGCTAGTATCCCCGAGAACACTGAAGCTTTCTTT.

V and J are TRBV7-9 and TRBJ2-7; D not certain. The V gene lost 3 bases and the J gene lost 3 bases, with 6 bases spanning the gap. In germline, CDR1 is SEHNR, CDR2 FQNEAQ (reference sequence). The length of the CDR3 is 12 residues. The CDR3 spells CASSLTVYEQYV. In DNA form, the CDR3 reads TGTGCCAGCAGCTTGACGGTCTACGAGCAGTACGTC.

At least ten counts were recorded for this clonotype. The chain combines TRBV29-1 with TRBJ1-2, with a possible D match to TRBD1 (5 bases). CDR3 size: 15 residues. Trimming took off 3 bases at V and 1 base at J, with 15 bases between the two ends. Germline values: CDR1 SQVTM, CDR2 ANQGSEA. The CDR3 coding sequence is TGCAGCGTTGATTTTCAGGGTTCAAGTAACTATGGCTACACCTTC. Translation: CSVDFQGSSNYGYTF.

This clonotype has only a few counts. This rearrangement joins TRBV20-1 to TRBJ1-2, with TRBD1 as a possible D gene (5 bases). The CDR3 length is 15 residues. Trimming shortened V by 3 bases and J by 3 bases, and 17 bases separated the two germline ends. In germline, CDR1 is DFQATT, CDR2 SNEGSKA (reference sequence). The CDR3 bases are TGCAGTGCTAGGGGCACGGGGGTGAATGACTATGGCTACACCTTC. Translation gives CSARGTGVNDYGYTF.

In its sample, this clonotype was seen a few times. V is TRBV20-1 and J is TRBJ2-5; D remains ambiguous. V lost 3 bases and J 5 bases, leaving 1 base between the germline ends. The CDR3 covers 9 residues. The V gene's germline CDR1 is DFQATT and CDR2 SNEGSKA (reference sequence). DNA for the CDR3: TGCAGTGCTAGGGAGACCCAGTACTTC. Residues: CSARETQYF.

This chain uses TRBV12-3 or TRBV12-4 with TRBJ1-5; a weak D match, TRBD1 (6 bases). There are 13 residues in the CDR3. V lost 7 bases to trimming and J lost 11 bases, with 18 bases between them. The CDR3 sequence: CASTNRARETQHF. The CDR3 DNA reads as TGTGCCAGCACCAACAGGGCCCGCGAGACCCAGCATTTT.

The sample holds many counts of this clonotype. The V gene is TRBV29-1, the J gene TRBJ2-1, with TRBD2 identical over 8 bases. Germline values: CDR1 SQVTM, CDR2 ANQGSEA. V was pared by 7 bases and J by 0 bases, with 8 bases of the junction left unmatched. This CDR3 region has 15 residues. The CDR3 here is CSAQERGSSYNEQFF. CDR3 coding DNA: TGCAGCGCCCAGGAGCGGGGGAGCTCCTACAATGAGCAGTTCTTC.

The table lists this clonotype with a few counts. The CDR3 DNA is TGTGCCAGCAGCCTTGACGGGCTCGTCGGTGGAAACACCATATATTTT. Protein product: CASSLDGLVGGNTIYF. The chain is built from TRBV2 and TRBJ1-3; D call uncertain. This CDR3 contains 16 residues. Germline lookup yields CDR1 SNHLY and CDR2 FYNNEI. V was trimmed by 6 bases and J by 3 bases, leaving 18 bases between them.

This clonotype was counted at least ten times. This chain links TRBV7-3 with TRBJ1-1; 7 nucleotides line up with TRBD1. Germline loops: CDR1 SGHTA, CDR2 FQGTGA. Unmatched junction bases numbered 5, after V lost 3 bases and J lost 7 bases. The CDR3 is 13 residues long. The CDR3 sequence is CASSLQQGVEAFF. The CDR3 region has the DNA TGTGCCAGCAGCTTGCAGCAGGGGGTTGAAGCTTTCTTT.

This clonotype has a count of ten or more. The rearrangement uses TRBV7-9 and TRBJ2-5; weak D call: TRBD2 (5 bases). CDR1 and CDR2 (germline): SEHNR, FQNEAQ (reference sequence). The CDR3 spans 15 residues. V was clipped by 1 base and J by 5 bases, with 14 bases between them. CDR3 sequence (DNA): TGTGCCAGCAGCTTAGTTCGCCTAGCTGGGGAGACCCAGTACTTC. Its protein product is CASSLVRLAGETQYF.

This clonotype has a handful of counts. V is TRBV4-3 and J is TRBJ2-3; tentatively, D is TRBD1 (6 bases). There are 15 residues in the CDR3. Looked up from germline, CDR1 is LGHNA and CDR2 is YSLEER. The ends were cut back, 4 bases at V and 2 bases at J, with 13 bases in the middle. CDR3 bases: TGCGCCAGCAGCCGGCTACAGGGATCCACAGATACGCAGTATTTT. Translation: CASSRLQGSTDTQYF.

This clonotype has at least ten counts. The CDR3 nucleotides are TGTGCCATCAGTGACGAGGGGGGCCCATACAATGAGCAGTTCTTC. It yields the protein CAISDEGGPYNEQFF. The chain combines TRBV10-3 with TRBJ2-1; perhaps D is TRBD1 or TRBD2 (6 bases each). The CDR3 sequence is 15 residues long. Germline V lookup: CDR1 ENHRY, CDR2 SYGVKD. V dropped 3 bases and J dropped 4 bases, with 13 bases sitting between them.

The sample holds many counts of this clonotype. The V call is TRBV7-9, the J call TRBJ2-2, with 7 bases that match TRBD2. The junction had 12 bases not matched to a gene; V was cut back by 5 bases and J by 6 bases. The CDR3 is made up of 16 amino acids. The V gene's germline CDR1 is SEHNR and CDR2 FQNEAQ (reference sequence). The CDR3: CASSPIGSGRAGELFF. The CDR3 DNA reads as TGTGCCAGCAGCCCCATAGGTAGCGGGCGCGCCGGGGAGCTGTTTTTT.

This clonotype occurred many times. The chain recombines TRBV7-3 with TRBJ2-7; D is perhaps TRBD1 or TRBD2 (5 bases each). Trimming removed 0 bases at V and 0 bases at J, with 12 bases between. Germline loops: CDR1 SGHTA, CDR2 FQGTGA. The length of the CDR3 is 16 residues. CDR3 sequence reads: CASSLTPGRNSYEQYF. The CDR3 DNA follows: TGTGCCAGCAGCTTAACGCCGGGACGCAACTCCTACGAGCAGTACTTC.

V gene TRBV5-1 combines with J gene TRBJ2-4, with D perhaps matching TRBD2 (6 bases). Germline V lookup: CDR1 SGHRS, CDR2 YFSETQ. Trimming pared 3 bases from V and 8 bases from J, leaving 21 bases between. The length of the CDR3 is 16 residues. The CDR3 DNA is TGCGCCAGCAGCTCCGATATCGGGACCTCGGGGGACATTCAGTACTTC. Encoded protein: CASSSDIGTSGDIQYF.

The chain combines TRBV29-1 with TRBJ2-5; tentatively, D is TRBD1 (6 bases). V lost 7 bases and J 3 bases, leaving 15 bases between the germline ends. There are 13 residues in the CDR3. The germline V gene encodes CDR1 SQVTM and CDR2 ANQGSEA. CDR3 bases: TGCAGCGCTTACGAGGACAGAAAAGAGACCCAGTACTTC. Residues: CSAYEDRKETQYF.

This clonotype occurred a few times. The rearrangement links TRBV10-2 to TRBJ1-4; D is undetermined. The germline gives CDR1 WSHSY, CDR2 SAAADI. CDR3 size: 16 residues. V was clipped by 0 bases and J by 8 bases, with 16 bases between them. The CDR3 spells CASSESGATGREKLFF. The CDR3, as DNA: TGCGCCAGCAGTGAGTCCGGCGCTACGGGGAGAGAAAAACTGTTTTTT.

This clonotype was seen more than once but under ten times. The V and J genes are TRBV20-1 and TRBJ1-2; unclear D gene. The CDR3 extends over 13 amino acids. Germline CDR1 is DFQATT and CDR2 is SNEGSKA (reference sequence). V was shortened by 1 base and J by 4 bases, with 10 bases between the two germline ends. This CDR3 is CSARVGRFYGYTF. For the CDR3, the DNA is TGCAGTGCTAGAGTGGGCAGGTTCTATGGCTACACCTTC.

The chain uses TRBV12-3 or TRBV12-4 and TRBJ1-3, with TRBD1 as a possible D gene (5 bases). The CDR3 is 15 residues long. The V gene lost 7 bases and the J gene lost 2 bases, with 15 bases spanning the gap. The CDR3 DNA follows: TGTGCCAGCATCCGGGGCGCCCGGCCTGGAAACACCATATATTTT. Translated, it gives CASIRGARPGNTIYF.

This sequence joins TRBV5-4 and TRBJ2-5, with D unclear. Trimming removed 0 bases from V and 5 bases from J, with 17 bases in between. The germline gives CDR1 SGHNT, CDR2 YYREEE (reference sequence). The CDR3 contains 16 residues. The CDR3 bases are TGTGCCAGCAGCTTGGGGGAAGTTACCATGGGGGAGACCCAGTACTTC. Amino acids: CASSLGEVTMGETQYF.

This clonotype was found many times. This rearrangement joins TRBV5-1 to TRBJ2-7; D is possibly TRBD1 (6 bases). Germline CDR1 is SGHRS and CDR2 is YFSETQ. The CDR3 totals 13 residues. Trimming pared 5 bases from V and 0 bases from J, leaving 9 bases between. The CDR3 sequence: CASSTGHSYEQYF. CDR3 DNA sequence: TGCGCCAGCAGTACGGGACACTCCTACGAGCAGTACTTC.

V is TRBV27 and J is TRBJ2-7; D possibly uses TRBD1 or TRBD2 (5 bases each). The CDR3 loop spans 14 amino acids. V dropped 4 bases and J dropped 3 bases, with 13 bases sitting between them. The germline gives CDR1 MNHEY, CDR2 SMNVEV (reference sequence). The CDR3 is CASSWQGVGYEQYF. CDR3 nucleotide sequence: TGTGCCAGCAGTTGGCAGGGAGTTGGCTACGAGCAGTACTTC.

In its sample, this clonotype was seen a few times. The chain couples TRBV20-1 to TRBJ2-7, with 8 bases fitting TRBD1. The V and J ends lost 4 bases and 6 bases, in that order; junction bases with no gene match: 8. CDR1 and CDR2 from the germline V gene are DFQATT and SNEGSKA (reference sequence). The CDR3 length is 13 residues. The CDR3 DNA reads as TGCAGTGCTACCCGGACAGGGAATGGCGAGCAGTACTTC. Translation gives CSATRTGNGEQYF.

The V call is TRBV6-5, the J call TRBJ1-6; 10 nucleotides line up with TRBD1. The ends lost 7 bases at V and 9 bases at J; junction bases unmatched: 9. Germline V gene data show CDR1 as MNHEY and CDR2 as SVGAGI. The CDR3 spans 15 residues. The CDR3 DNA sequence: TGTGCCAGCAAAACTCCGGGACAGGGGTGTTCACCCCTCCACTTT. This encodes CASKTPGQGCSPLHF.

In its sample, this clonotype was seen a few times. The CDR3 DNA reads as TGTGCCAGCAGCCAAGATCTTTCCAGGACTAGGAGCTACGAGCAGTACTTC. Its translation: CASSQDLSRTRSYEQYF. The V call is TRBV4-2, the J call TRBJ2-7; 7 bases match TRBD2. Trimming removed 0 bases from V and 3 bases from J; junction bases left unmatched: 11. Germline CDR1 and CDR2: LGHNA and YNFKEQ. This CDR3 has 17 amino acids.

This clonotype occurred many times. The V gene is TRBV7-2, the J gene TRBJ2-3; D perhaps matches TRBD1 (5 bases). V lost 3 bases, J lost 2 bases, and 9 bases lay in between. This CDR3 has 14 residues. Per germline, CDR1 SGHTA and CDR2 FQGNSA. The CDR3 DNA sequence: TGTGCCAGCAGCTTGCAGGGATACACAGATACGCAGTATTTT. This encodes CASSLQGYTDTQYF.